A selection of T cell receptor beta chains follows, all from one sample in a study of blood T cell repertoires in COVID-19. Assay: immunoSEQ multiplex PCR; the TCRdb copy retains only in-frame clones and omits some. The profile covers hundreds of thousands of clones, with roughly 90% appearing a single time and 8.8% taken by the ten largest. Sequenced input: PBMCs or T cells enriched from blood (not recorded which). These receptors all stem from a man aged 35-49 years who had recovered from COVID-19. CDR3s include the opening cysteine and the closing phenylalanine or tryptophan. Fields, in order: J gene, clone size, V gene, D gene, CDR3 protein, CDR3 DNA. D genes are given only for firm matches. Clone size is given for some rows only: seen once, a few or many times, or a class if the clone is expanded.

>TRBJ1-1|NA|TRBV2|NA
CASRVNRIYTEAFF
TGTGCCAGCAGAGTCAACAGGATTTACACTGAAGCTTTCTTT
>TRBJ2-3|NA|TRBV5-1|TRBD2
CASSLILAGGTDTQYF
TGCGCCAGCAGCTTGATCCTAGCGGGGGGCACAGATACGCAGTATTTT
>TRBJ1-5|NA|TRBV7-9|TRBD1
CASSHGTGSNQPQHF
TGTGCCAGCAGCCATGGGACAGGGAGCAATCAGCCCCAGCATTTT
>TRBJ2-7|NA|TRBV2|NA
CASSGTRQITYEQYF
TGTGCCAGCAGCGGAACAAGACAGATTACCTACGAGCAGTACTTC
>TRBJ2-3|once|TRBV9|NA
CASSVGQHTDTQYF
TGTGCCAGCAGCGTAGGACAGCACACAGATACGCAGTATTTT
>TRBJ2-1|NA|TRBV5-1|NA
CASSLTQGSYNEQFF
TGCGCCAGCAGCTTAACCCAGGGCTCCTACAATGAGCAGTTCTTC
>TRBJ2-3|NA|TRBV28|NA
CASSLPRTDTQYF
TGTGCCAGCAGTTTACCCAGGACAGATACGCAGTATTTT
>TRBJ2-2|NA|TRBV7-3|TRBD1
CASSRYAGTGRSTGELFF
TGTGCCAGCAGCCGATATGCCGGGACAGGGCGTAGCACCGGGGAGCTGTTTTTT
>TRBJ2-1|NA|TRBV19|TRBD2
CASSIWRENTNEQFF
TGTGCCAGTAGTATTTGGCGGGAGAACACGAATGAGCAGTTCTTC
>TRBJ2-2|once|TRBV9|NA
CASSPPGIGTGELFF
TGTGCCAGCAGCCCCCCCGGGATAGGTACCGGGGAGCTGTTTTTT
>TRBJ1-1|NA|TRBV28|NA
CASSTHPRGVPEAFF
TGTGCCAGCAGTACTCACCCTCGGGGGGTCCCTGAAGCTTTCTTT
>TRBJ1-1|NA|TRBV6-5|TRBD1
CASSFRSGGTEAFF
TGTGCCAGCAGTTTTAGATCAGGGGGCACTGAAGCTTTCTTT
>TRBJ2-2|NA|TRBV14|NA
CASSQDTGTGELFF
TGTGCCAGCAGCCAAGATACCGGGACCGGGGAGCTGTTTTTT
>TRBJ2-2|NA|TRBV7-8|TRBD2
CASSRLAGVGTGELFF
TGTGCCAGCAGCCGTCTAGCGGGGGTAGGAACCGGGGAGCTGTTTTTT
>TRBJ2-7|once|TRBV29-1|NA
CSAKQGSSYEQYF
TGCAGCGCCAAACAGGGTTCGTCCTACGAGCAGTACTTC
>TRBJ2-7|NA|TRBV10-1|NA
CASSESPSSYEQYF
TGCGCCAGCAGTGAGAGCCCGAGCTCCTACGAGCAGTACTTC
>TRBJ2-1|once|TRBV11-2|NA
CASRGRGSHNEQFF
TGTGCCAGCCGGGGGCGCGGGAGCCACAATGAGCAGTTCTTC
>TRBJ1-2|NA|TRBV5-1|TRBD1
CASSRDSLTYGYTF
TGCGCCAGCAGCCGGGACAGTTTAACCTATGGCTACACCTTC
>TRBJ1-2|NA|TRBV14|NA
CASSSWLANYGYTF
TGTGCCAGCAGTTCGTGGTTAGCTAACTATGGCTACACCTTC
>TRBJ2-1|few|TRBV7-8|TRBD2
CASSRTAGGLNEQFF
TGTGCCAGCAGCCGTACTGCGGGAGGGCTCAATGAGCAGTTCTTC
>TRBJ1-6|NA|TRBV5-1|NA
CASSLAWARGSYNSPLHF
TGCGCCAGCAGCTTGGCCTGGGCGCGGGGCTCCTATAATTCACCCCTCCACTTT
>TRBJ2-5|once|TRBV20-1|NA
CSASKLSPMETQYF
TGCAGTGCTAGTAAACTGAGCCCTATGGAGACCCAGTACTTC
>TRBJ2-1|NA|TRBV2|NA
CASSERGGFSYNEQFF
TGTGCCAGCAGTGAAAGGGGCGGCTTCTCCTACAATGAGCAGTTCTTC
>TRBJ2-7|NA|TRBV19|NA
CASRGRTYEQYF
TGTGCCAGTCGGGGGAGAACCTACGAGCAGTACTTC
>TRBJ2-2|NA|TRBV3-1/TRBV3-2|NA
CASSLTGDTGELFF
TGTGCCAGCAGCCTGACAGGCGACACCGGGGAGCTGTTTTTT
>TRBJ2-4|NA|TRBV27|TRBD2
CASSLMAGGSNIQYF
TGTGCCAGCAGTTTAATGGCGGGGGGCAGTAACATTCAGTACTTC
>TRBJ1-3|NA|TRBV12-3/TRBV12-4|NA
CASSLYSGNTIYF
TGTGCCAGCAGTCTGTACTCCGGAAACACCATATATTTT
>TRBJ1-4|NA|TRBV6-1|NA
CASRPRQVEELFF
TGTGCCAGCAGACCAAGACAGGTAGAGGAACTGTTTTTT
>TRBJ2-7|NA|TRBV5-4|TRBD1
CASSPKPGQGKGEQYF
TGTGCCAGCAGCCCAAAACCGGGACAGGGAAAGGGCGAGCAGTACTTC
>TRBJ1-6|NA|TRBV5-1|NA
CASSSQETGRSTSPLHF
TGCGCCAGCAGCTCGCAGGAAACAGGGCGTAGTACTTCACCCCTCCACTTT
>TRBJ1-2|NA|TRBV7-9|NA
CASSSTLLTFSGLGNGYTF
TGTGCCAGCAGCTCTACGCTACTTACGTTCTCGGGTTTGGGTAATGGCTACACCTTC
>TRBJ2-2|NA|TRBV5-1|TRBD2
CASSLDLSGVTGELFF
TGCGCCAGCAGCTTGGATCTTAGCGGGGTCACCGGGGAGCTGTTTTTT
>TRBJ2-1|NA|TRBV19|TRBD2
CASSIPGLAVEQFF
TGTGCCAGTAGTATCCCGGGACTAGCTGTTGAGCAGTTCTTC
>TRBJ2-1|few|TRBV27|NA
CASRSLGSNEQFF
TGTGCCAGCCGCTCTCTCGGGAGCAATGAGCAGTTCTTC
>TRBJ1-4|NA|TRBV7-3|TRBD1
CASSPGTATNEKLFF
TGTGCCAGCAGCCCAGGGACAGCAACTAATGAAAAACTGTTTTTT
>TRBJ1-2|NA|TRBV18|NA
CASSPTAAHGYTF
TGTGCCAGCTCCCCGACAGCAGCACATGGCTACACCTTC
>TRBJ2-5|NA|TRBV5-4|TRBD2
CASSSGGEEEETQYF
TGTGCCAGCAGCTCCGGGGGGGAGGAGGAAGAGACCCAGTACTTC
>TRBJ1-6|NA|TRBV6-5|TRBD1
CASTPTGSSPLHF
TGTGCCAGCACTCCGACAGGGAGTTCACCCCTCCACTTT
>TRBJ2-1|NA|TRBV29-1|TRBD2
CSVIPTSGSSYNEQFF
TGCAGCGTCATCCCAACTAGCGGAAGCTCCTACAATGAGCAGTTCTTC
>TRBJ2-2|NA|TRBV19|NA
CASSRQVNTGELFF
TGTGCCAGTAGTCGGCAGGTGAACACCGGGGAGCTGTTTTTT
>TRBJ1-6|once|TRBV7-9|NA
CASSLDGTGSPLHF
TGTGCCAGCAGCTTAGACGGGACTGGTTCACCCCTCCACTTT
>TRBJ2-7|NA|TRBV20-1|NA
CSASWGSSEFEQYF
TGCAGTGCTAGTTGGGGCAGCAGCGAGTTCGAGCAGTACTTC
>TRBJ1-1|NA|TRBV5-6|NA
CASSLVAEAFF
TGTGCCAGCAGCTTGGTCGCTGAAGCTTTCTTT
>TRBJ2-7|once|TRBV21-1|NA
CASSPPDRANNSYEQYF
TGTGCCAGCAGCCCTCCTGACAGGGCCAATAACTCCTACGAGCAGTACTTC
>TRBJ2-7|NA|TRBV7-9|NA
CASSLGSGALNEQYF
TGTGCCAGCAGCTTAGGTTCGGGAGCCTTGAACGAGCAGTACTTC
>TRBJ1-1|NA|TRBV19|NA
CASSEIREVYTEAFF
TGTGCCAGTAGTGAGATCCGGGAGGTATACACTGAAGCTTTCTTT
>TRBJ2-7|NA|TRBV19|TRBD2
CASSPGAGGSYEQYF
TGTGCCAGTTCCCCCGGGGCGGGAGGAAGTTACGAGCAGTACTTC
>TRBJ2-7|NA|TRBV7-3|NA
CASSLIAGQSYEQYF
TGTGCCAGCAGCTTAATCGCAGGACAATCCTACGAGCAGTACTTC
>TRBJ1-1|NA|TRBV16|NA
CASSQSRRNTEAFF
TGTGCCAGCAGCCAATCCCGCAGGAACACTGAAGCTTTCTTT
>TRBJ2-7|NA|TRBV15|TRBD2
CATSRETPRTSGRLGEQYF
TGTGCCACCAGCAGAGAGACGCCGCGGACTAGCGGGAGATTGGGTGAGCAGTACTTC
>TRBJ2-2|few|TRBV7-2|TRBD1
CASSFNRGTGELFF
TGTGCCAGCAGCTTTAACAGGGGTACCGGGGAGCTGTTTTTT